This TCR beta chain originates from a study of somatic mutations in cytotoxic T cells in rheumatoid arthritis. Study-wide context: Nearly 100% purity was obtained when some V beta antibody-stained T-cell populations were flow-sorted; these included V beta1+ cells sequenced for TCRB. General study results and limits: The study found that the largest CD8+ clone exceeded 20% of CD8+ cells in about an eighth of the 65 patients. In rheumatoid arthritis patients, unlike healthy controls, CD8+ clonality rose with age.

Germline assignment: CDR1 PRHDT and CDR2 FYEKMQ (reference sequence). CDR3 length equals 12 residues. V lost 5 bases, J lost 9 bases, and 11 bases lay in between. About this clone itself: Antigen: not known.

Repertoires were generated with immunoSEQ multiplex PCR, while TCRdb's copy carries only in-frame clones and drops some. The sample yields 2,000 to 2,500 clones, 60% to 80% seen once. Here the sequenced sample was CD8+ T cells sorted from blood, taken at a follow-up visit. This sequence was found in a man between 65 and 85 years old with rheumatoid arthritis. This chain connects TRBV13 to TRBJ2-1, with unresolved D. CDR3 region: CASSHWGFEQFF. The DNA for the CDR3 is TGTGCCAGCAGCCATTGGGGTTTTGAGCAGTTCTTC.